This is a list of T cell receptor beta chains from one sample in a study of cytomegalovirus exposure and HLA in healthy donors. Assay: immunoSEQ multiplex PCR; the TCRdb copy retains only in-frame clones and omits some. The sample has under 200,000 clones; approximately 86% are singletons. The specimen was PBMCs. These receptors originate from a woman aged 18 to 35 in good health and CMV-seronegative. The CDR3 runs from the conserved cysteine through the conserved F or W. Fields, in order: clone size, V gene, J gene, D gene, CDR3 protein, CDR3 DNA. D genes are given only for firm matches. Some rows mark clone size as missing; the rest say once, few, many or name a class of expanded clone.

-	TRBV7-9	TRBJ1-1	TRBD1	CASSRDSEAFF	TGTGCCAGCAGCCGGGACAGTGAAGCTTTCTTT
-	TRBV9	TRBJ2-1	TRBD1	CASSVKGAPPYNEQFF	TGTGCCAGCAGCGTAAAGGGGGCGCCGCCCTACAATGAGCAGTTCTTC
-	TRBV7-2	TRBJ1-5	TRBD1	CASSLQGAGQPQHF	TGTGCCAGCAGCTTACAGGGGGCGGGTCAGCCCCAGCATTTT
-	TRBV4-1	TRBJ1-4	TRBD1	CASSQVHLGQINEKLFF	TGCGCCAGCAGCCAAGTCCACTTGGGACAGATAAATGAAAAACTGTTTTTT
once	TRBV5-1	TRBJ1-2	TRBD1	CASSYGTGDSYGYTF	TGCGCCAGCAGCTACGGGACAGGGGATAGCTATGGCTACACCTTC
-	TRBV7-9	TRBJ1-4	-	CSSSPYTGEQRLNEKLFF	TGTTCCAGCAGCCCTTACACCGGGGAGCAGCGATTAAATGAAAAACTGTTTTTT
-	TRBV7-9	TRBJ1-2	TRBD1	CASSSPGQFYGYTF	TGTGCCAGCAGCTCTCCGGGACAGTTCTATGGCTACACCTTC
few	TRBV6-5	TRBJ1-4	TRBD1	CASSYSATGPNEKLFF	TGTGCCAGCAGTTACTCGGCGACAGGGCCGAATGAAAAACTGTTTTTT
-	TRBV27	TRBJ1-2	-	CASSLKAGNYGYTF	TGTGCCAGCAGTTTAAAGGCAGGGAACTATGGCTACACCTTC
once	TRBV5-8	TRBJ2-7	TRBD2	CASSLELAGGYEQYF	TGTGCCAGCAGCTTGGAGTTAGCGGGAGGGTACGAGCAGTACTTC
-	TRBV7-9	TRBJ1-2	-	CASSLEITSGPGGYTF	TGTGCCAGCAGCTTAGAAATAACTTCTGGTCCTGGTGGCTACACCTTC
few	TRBV5-4	TRBJ2-7	TRBD2	CASSPGTSGMYEQYF	TGTGCCAGCAGCCCCGGGACTAGCGGGATGTACGAGCAGTACTTC
few	TRBV6-1	TRBJ1-4	-	CASRMGPDEKLFF	TGTGCCAGCAGGATGGGCCCCGATGAAAAACTGTTTTTT
-	TRBV7-2	TRBJ2-1	-	CASSLANYYNEQFF	TGTGCCAGCAGCTTAGCCAACTACTACAATGAGCAGTTCTTC
-	TRBV18	TRBJ1-5	TRBD1	CASSLSGDRGKSQPQHF	TGTGCCAGCTCACTATCAGGCGACAGGGGTAAATCGCAGCCCCAGCATTTT
-	TRBV29-1	TRBJ2-5	-	CSVALKGYQETQYF	TGCAGCGTTGCCTTGAAGGGGTATCAAGAGACCCAGTACTTC
once	TRBV4-2	TRBJ2-3	TRBD2	CASSQDSGGPSGFTDTQYF	TGTGCCAGCAGCCAAGATTCTGGAGGTCCTAGCGGGTTCACAGATACGCAGTATTTT
-	TRBV2	TRBJ2-5	TRBD2	CASSEILAGETQYF	TGTGCCAGCAGTGAAATATTAGCGGGGGAGACCCAGTACTTC
-	TRBV5-1	TRBJ2-1	TRBD1	CASSLTGMVVDEQFF	TGCGCCAGCAGCCTGACAGGGATGGTTGTCGATGAGCAGTTCTTC
-	TRBV28	TRBJ2-2	-	CASTGDANTGELFF	TGTGCCAGCACAGGGGACGCGAACACCGGGGAGCTGTTTTTT
-	TRBV6-6	TRBJ2-5	-	CASSYRTVGGGETQYF	TGTGCCAGCAGTTACCGTACCGTTGGGGGGGGCGAGACCCAGTACTTC
-	TRBV6-6	TRBJ1-5	-	CASSYVTGNQPQHF	TGTGCCAGCAGTTACGTTACAGGCAACCAGCCCCAGCATTTT
-	TRBV29-1	TRBJ1-2	TRBD1	CSVDHGQGWGYTF	TGCAGCGTGGACCACGGACAGGGCTGGGGCTACACCTTC
once	TRBV6-5	TRBJ1-5	-	CASRYNNYQPQHF	TGTGCCAGCAGATATAACAATTATCAGCCCCAGCATTTT
-	TRBV6-4	TRBJ2-7	-	CASSYTVDSYEQYF	TGTGCCAGCAGTTATACCGTAGACTCCTACGAGCAGTACTTC
-	TRBV5-1	TRBJ2-5	TRBD2	CASSPIPGLAEETQYF	TGCGCCAGCAGCCCGATCCCGGGACTAGCGGAAGAGACCCAGTACTTC
-	TRBV15	TRBJ2-5	-	CATSRDRHPQETQYF	TGTGCCACCAGCAGAGATCGACACCCCCAAGAGACCCAGTACTTC
-	TRBV10-1	TRBJ2-3	TRBD1	CASSRQGYTDTQYF	TGCGCCAGCAGCCGACAGGGCTACACAGATACGCAGTATTTT
-	TRBV21-1	TRBJ2-3	-	CASSKVKGTSGSGDTQYF	TGTGCCAGCAGCAAAGTTAAAGGGACTAGCGGGAGTGGGGATACGCAGTATTTT
-	TRBV6-1	TRBJ2-5	-	CASSPRGYSEETQYF	TGTGCCAGCAGTCCCAGAGGGTACAGCGAAGAGACCCAGTACTTC
-	TRBV9	TRBJ2-5	-	CASSVGQREETQYF	TGTGCCAGCAGCGTAGGGCAGCGGGAAGAGACCCAGTACTTC
few	TRBV7-9	TRBJ2-1	TRBD2	CASSLWGLSGNNEQFF	TGTGCCAGCAGCTTATGGGGCCTAAGCGGGAACAATGAGCAGTTCTTC
-	TRBV27	TRBJ2-3	TRBD2	CASSPTSGGAVYPDTQYF	TGTGCCAGCAGCCCGACTAGCGGGGGGGCCGTTTATCCAGATACGCAGTATTTT
once	TRBV7-3	TRBJ2-3	TRBD2	CASSLAGGTTDTQYF	TGTGCCAGCAGCTTGGCGGGAGGGACCACAGATACGCAGTATTTT
few	TRBV19	TRBJ1-1	-	CASSLQGTEAFF	TGTGCCAGTAGTCTCCAGGGTACTGAAGCTTTCTTT
-	TRBV6-1	TRBJ2-2	-	CASSGKITGELFF	TGTGCCAGCAGCGGGAAGATCACCGGGGAGCTGTTTTTT
-	TRBV30	TRBJ2-5	-	CAWNRGSETQYF	TGTGCCTGGAATCGGGGGAGTGAGACCCAGTACTTC
-	TRBV11-3	TRBJ2-2	-	CASRGRGELFF	TGTGCCAGCAGGGGGAGGGGGGAGCTGTTTTTT
-	TRBV6-1	TRBJ2-4	TRBD1	CASSETGVQNIQYF	TGTGCCAGCAGTGAGACAGGGGTACAAAACATTCAGTACTTC
-	TRBV28	TRBJ2-5	TRBD2	CASRPGTSGKETQYF	TGTGCCAGCAGGCCCGGGACTAGCGGAAAAGAGACCCAGTACTTC
few	TRBV11-3	TRBJ1-2	TRBD1	CASSLGQGGYGYTF	TGTGCCAGCAGCTTAGGACAGGGCGGCTATGGCTACACCTTC
-	TRBV7-9	TRBJ2-1	-	CASSPDSQYNEQFF	TGTGCCAGCAGCCCGGACAGCCAGTACAATGAGCAGTTCTTC